The text below deals with one TCR beta chain. CDR1 and CDR2 from the germline V gene are MNHEY and SVGAGI. The CDR3 is made up of 14 amino acids. Trimming stripped 6 bases from V and 8 bases from J, with 14 bases between. These data belong to a study of blood T cell repertoires in COVID-19. Study-level information: The analysed material was cDNA or gDNA that came from T cells, B-cell-depleted T cells, or PBMCs.

As handled by the study authors: Nucleated cell counts were estimated from reference gene primer amplification. Sequencing was performed with immunoSEQ multiplex PCR; in TCRdb, only in-frame clones are kept and a portion is missing. V and J calls and clone size are copied from that table; D and trimming were computed from the DNA. This table has roughly 130,000 clones, about 88% appearing once. The sample consisted of peripheral blood. The chain is built from TRBV6-5 and TRBJ1-6; a weak D match, TRBD1 (5 bases). This clonotype was obtained from a man aged 60-69 years with COVID-19, enrolled during active disease. CDR3 in amino acids: CASSDQGPDSPLHF. CDR3 DNA: TGTGCCAGCAGCGACCAGGGTCCGGATTCACCCCTCCACTTT.